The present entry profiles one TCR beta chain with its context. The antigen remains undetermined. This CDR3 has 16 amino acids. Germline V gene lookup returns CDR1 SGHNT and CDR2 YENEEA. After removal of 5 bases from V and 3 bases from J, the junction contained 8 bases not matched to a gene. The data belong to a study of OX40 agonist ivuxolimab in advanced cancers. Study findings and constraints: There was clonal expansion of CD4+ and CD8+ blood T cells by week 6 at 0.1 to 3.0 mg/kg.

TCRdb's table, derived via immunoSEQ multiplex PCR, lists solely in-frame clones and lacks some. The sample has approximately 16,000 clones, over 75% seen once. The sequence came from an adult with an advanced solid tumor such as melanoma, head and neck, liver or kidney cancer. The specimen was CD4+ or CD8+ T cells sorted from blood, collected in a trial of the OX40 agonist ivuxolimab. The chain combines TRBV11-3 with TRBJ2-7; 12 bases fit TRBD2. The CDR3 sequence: CASSQNRLAGVYEQYF. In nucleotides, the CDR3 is TGTGCCAGCAGCCAAAACCGACTAGCGGGGGTCTACGAGCAGTACTTC.